The 3 T cell receptor beta chains given below trace back to one sample, sequenced in a study of blood T cell repertoires in COVID-19. The data were produced by immunoSEQ multiplex PCR, yet TCRdb's version contains in-frame clones alone and is incomplete. Counted here are 52,000 or so clones, 60% to 85% occurring once; the ten biggest clones make up around 5%. Sequenced sample: peripheral blood. These receptors originate from a human donor in a cohort sampled during active COVID-19.

The chain has TRBV27 and TRBJ2-7; TRBD1 matches 10 bases. Per germline, CDR1 MNHEY and CDR2 SMNVEV (reference sequence). V lost 2 bases and J lost 9; bases outside the gene matches: 7. CDR3 size: 14 residues. CDR3 bases: TGTGCCAGCAGTTTAGGGGGACAGGGGAGGGGGCAGTACTTC. It yields the protein CASSLGGQGRGQYF.

V and J are TRBV7-9 and TRBJ1-1; 7 bases align to TRBD1. This CDR3 has 14 amino acids. The V segment lost 6 bases and the J segment 2 bases; nucleotides outside the gene matches: 6. Per germline, CDR1 SEHNR and CDR2 FQNEAQ (reference sequence). For the CDR3, the DNA is TGTGCCAGCAGGCGACAGGGTGGAAACACTGAAGCTTTCTTT. It translates to CASRRQGGNTEAFF. Full variable domain (missing parts from reference TRBV7-9 and TRBJ1-1): DTGVSQNPRHKITKRGQNVTFRCDPISEHNRLYWYRQTLGQGPEFLTYFQNEAQLEKSRLLSDRFSAERPKGSFSTLEIQRTEQGDSAMYLCASRRQGGNTEAFFGQGTRLTVV.

This clone occurred a few times. The V and J genes are TRBV12-3 or TRBV12-4 and TRBJ2-1, with D unresolved. This CDR3 has 11 amino acids. The V end was cut by 6 bases, the J end by 10 bases, with 10 bases between. The CDR3 protein is CASSPIGEQFF. In DNA form, the CDR3 reads TGTGCCAGCAGCCCAATCGGGGAGCAGTTCTTC.